A selection of T cell receptor beta chains follows, all from one sample in a study of T-cell reconstitution after alpha-beta-depleted transplantation in children. TCRdb independently ran MiXCR on the PCR reads; one entry per CDR3 protein. The sample gives approximately 270,000 distinct CDR3 sequences, 24% of which show up once; 4% to 5.5% is in the top ten. The specimen was PBMCs, mostly from graft donor cells, collected 360 days after TCRalphabeta/CD19-depleted stem cell transplant. These receptors were collected from a female patient between 2 and 15 years old who had a stem cell transplant for congenital amegakaryocytic thrombocytopenia, so the T cells may come from the graft donor. Each CDR3 is given with its conserved first and last residue. D genes are given only for firm matches. The size field is filled for only some rows; it gives once, few, many or a size class.

j_call d_call clone_size v_call cdr3_aa cdr3_nt
TRBJ2-1 - - TRBV6-2/TRBV6-3 CASRISMNNEQFF TGTGCCAGCAGGATTAGCATGAACAATGAGCAGTTCTTC
TRBJ1-3 - few TRBV12-3/TRBV12-4 CASSLVAGFAGLNTIYF TGTGCCAGCAGTTTAGTTGCGGGATTTGCGGGCTTAAACACCATATATTTT
TRBJ2-7 TRBD1 - TRBV12-3/TRBV12-4 CASSSGQGSYEQYF TGTGCCAGCAGTTCCGGACAGGGTTCATACGAGCAGTACTTC
TRBJ2-3 TRBD2 - TRBV5-5 CASSIPLAGPSTDTQYF TGTGCCAGCAGCATACCCCTAGCGGGGCCTAGCACAGATACGCAGTATTTT
TRBJ2-3 - few TRBV12-3/TRBV12-4 CASTPTGRGTDTQYF TGTGCCAGCACCCCGACTGGGCGGGGCACAGATACGCAGTATTTT
TRBJ1-3 - - TRBV12-3/TRBV12-4 CASSLKWWSSGNTIYF TGTGCCAGCAGTTTGAAGTGGTGGAGCTCTGGAAACACCATATATTTT
TRBJ2-2 - - TRBV4-1 CASSQGLGTQRTGELFF TGCGCCAGCAGCCAAGGTCTGGGCACACAAAGGACCGGGGAGCTGTTTTTT
TRBJ1-3 TRBD1 few TRBV27 CASSPGDRGRGNTIYF TGTGCCAGCAGTCCCGGAGACAGGGGAAGAGGAAACACCATATATTTT
TRBJ2-3 - - TRBV4-3 CASSQDLRRGLSTDTQYF TGCGCCAGCAGCCAAGATCTTCGGCGAGGCCTTAGCACAGATACGCAGTATTTT
TRBJ2-1 TRBD1 - TRBV3-1 CASSLTGGHNEQFF TGTGCCAGCAGCCTGACAGGGGGCCACAATGAGCAGTTCTTC
TRBJ1-1 - few TRBV5-1 CASSLDTLNTEAFF TGCGCCAGCAGCTTAGACACTTTGAACACTGAAGCTTTCTTT
TRBJ2-7 - few TRBV9 CASSVGLGASTLYEQYF TGTGCCAGCAGCGTGGGACTCGGGGCTAGCACGTTGTACGAGCAGTACTTC
TRBJ2-5 TRBD2 - TRBV7-7 CAGSFSGGAETQYF TGTGCCGGCAGCTTTAGCGGGGGGGCAGAGACCCAGTACTTC
TRBJ2-5 - - TRBV6-5 CASSYHRVRGETQYF TGTGCCAGCAGTTACCACAGGGTTAGGGGAGAGACCCAGTACTTC
TRBJ2-1 - - TRBV5-1 CASSLNTGMDEQFF TGCGCCAGCAGCTTGAATACAGGGATGGATGAGCAGTTCTTC
TRBJ2-7 TRBD1 few TRBV10-3 CAIRGRTGLYGEQYF TGTGCCATCAGGGGGCGGACAGGGCTCTATGGAGAGCAGTACTTC
TRBJ1-2 - few TRBV28 CASRDLSRWYGYTF TGTGCCAGCAGAGACCTGTCTAGGTGGTATGGCTACACCTTC
TRBJ1-3 - few TRBV6-1 CASSGVPHSGNTIYF TGTGCCAGCTCTGGGGTACCCCACTCTGGAAACACCATATATTTT
TRBJ2-2 TRBD1 - TRBV6-1 CASIKAPGTGETGELFF TGTGCCAGCATCAAAGCACCCGGGACAGGGGAGACCGGGGAGCTGTTTTTT
TRBJ2-5 - many TRBV5-6 CASSFSGSWKTQYF TGTGCCAGCAGCTTTTCCGGCTCATGGAAGACCCAGTACTTC
TRBJ2-7 - few TRBV5-6 CASSPNRAGNYEQYF TGTGCCAGCAGCCCTAACAGGGCAGGGAACTACGAGCAGTACTTC
TRBJ1-2 TRBD1 - TRBV3-1 CASSQRPGQDSGYTF TGTGCCAGCAGCCAAAGACCGGGACAGGACTCTGGCTACACCTTC